One sample yielded the 11 T cell receptor beta chains listed below, sequenced in a study of blood T cell repertoires in COVID-19. The protocol was immunoSEQ multiplex PCR, while the TCRdb copy is restricted to in-frame clones and leaves out a portion. Among approximately 110,000 clones listed, around 83% were seen once. Sample: peripheral blood. Source of these receptors: a man in his forties with acute or convalescent COVID-19.

The rearrangement links TRBV9 to TRBJ2-5; 13 positions match TRBD2. V lost 3 bases and J lost 0; bases outside the gene matches: 8. The CDR3 runs 18 residues. Germline V lookup: CDR1 SGDLS, CDR2 YYNGEE. This chain's CDR3 is CASSDTSGGAIDQETQYF. In DNA, the CDR3 is TGTGCCAGCAGCGACACTAGCGGGGGGGCGATTGACCAAGAGACCCAGTACTTC.

The rearrangement uses TRBV6-5 and TRBJ2-7; the D is unclear. The V gene lost 6 bases and the J gene lost 6 bases, with 12 bases spanning the gap. Per germline, CDR1 MNHEY and CDR2 SVGAGI. The CDR3 loop spans 12 amino acids. The CDR3: CASSPVSGEQYF. The DNA of the CDR3 is TGTGCCAGCAGCCCAGTGTCGGGCGAGCAGTACTTC.

The genes are TRBV7-9 and TRBJ1-2; 10 bases line up with TRBD1. The CDR3 sequence is 14 residues long. Germline loops: CDR1 SEHNR, CDR2 FQNEAQ (reference sequence). Unmatched junction bases numbered 8, after V lost 5 bases and J lost 8 bases. The DNA of the CDR3 is TGTGCCAGCAGCCTACCGGGACAGGGGTTCGGCTACACCTTC. Translated, it gives CASSLPGQGFGYTF.

This sequence joins TRBV4-1 and TRBJ1-6; D is undetermined. The germline gives CDR1 MGHRA, CDR2 YSYEKL. The CDR3 consists of 12 residues. Trimming stripped 3 bases from V and 8 bases from J, with 5 bases between. CDR3 sequence: CASSHVDSPLHF. The CDR3 bases are TGCGCCAGCAGCCACGTAGATTCACCCCTCCACTTT.

The genes are TRBV24-1 and TRBJ1-6; D is possibly TRBD1 (5 bases). Germline V gives CDR1 KGHDR, CDR2 SFDVKD. The CDR3 spans 19 residues. V lost 3 bases and J 0 bases, leaving 17 bases between the germline ends. CDR3 nucleotides: TGTGCCACCAGTGATCTGAAGGACACTCCTCGCTCCTATAATTCACCCCTCCACTTT. Amino acids: CATSDLKDTPRSYNSPLHF.

The chain has TRBV10-2 and TRBJ2-3; 9 positions match TRBD1. The ends lost 7 bases at V and 0 bases at J; junction bases unmatched: 8. CDR1 WSHSY and CDR2 SAAADI come from the germline V gene. CDR3 length equals 16 residues. The DNA of the CDR3 is TGCGCCAGCACCCGGGACAGGGAAGGGAGCACAGATACGCAGTATTTT. Its translation is CASTRDREGSTDTQYF.

The chain is built from TRBV3-1 (or the pseudogene TRBV3-2) and TRBJ2-4, with 9 bases matching TRBD2. The CDR3 runs to 15 residues. Germline CDR1 LGHDT, CDR2 YNNKEL (reference sequence). Trimming cost V 4 bases and J 6 bases; bases outside gene matches: 7. The CDR3 nucleotides are TGTGCCAGCAGCCTGAGCGGGGGGAGTGGAAACATTCAGTACTTC. It encodes CASSLSGGSGNIQYF.

The table lists this clone with a count of one. V is TRBV14 and J is TRBJ2-5; the D gene is possibly TRBD1 (6 bases). This CDR3 is 16 amino acids long. Trimming left V 4 bases short and J 5 bases short, with 20 bases between. CDR1 and CDR2 from the germline V gene are SGHDN and FVKESK. CDR3 sequence: CASSPLRQATLETQYF. CDR3 in DNA: TGTGCCAGCAGCCCTCTTAGACAGGCCACTCTGGAGACCCAGTACTTC.

The chain employs TRBV6-1 and TRBJ1-5, with D unresolved. In germline, CDR1 is MNHNS, CDR2 SASEGT. The ends were cut back, 2 bases at V and 6 bases at J, with 11 bases in the middle. The CDR3 spans 14 residues. CDR3 residues: CASSELGTAQPQHF. Here the CDR3 DNA reads TGTGCCAGCAGTGAATTAGGAACAGCTCAGCCCCAGCATTTT.

V usage is TRBV19 and J usage is TRBJ1-1, with D tentatively TRBD1 (5 bases). The CDR3 runs 12 residues. Germline CDR1 LNHDA, CDR2 SQIVND (reference sequence). The V and J ends lost 1 base and 5 bases respectively, with 5 bases between them. The CDR3 bases are TGTGCCAGTAGTATAGCAGGGACTGAAGCTTTCTTT. As protein: CASSIAGTEAFF.

V usage is TRBV19 and J usage is TRBJ1-1; 10 nucleotides line up with TRBD1. Germline CDR1 and CDR2: LNHDA and SQIVND (reference sequence). Germline trimming cut 3 bases from V and 1 base from J; bases unmatched to any gene: 2. CDR3 length equals 15 residues. The CDR3 region has the DNA TGTGCCAGTAGTATCGGGACAGGGGCGAACACTGAAGCTTTCTTT. Translation gives CASSIGTGANTEAFF.